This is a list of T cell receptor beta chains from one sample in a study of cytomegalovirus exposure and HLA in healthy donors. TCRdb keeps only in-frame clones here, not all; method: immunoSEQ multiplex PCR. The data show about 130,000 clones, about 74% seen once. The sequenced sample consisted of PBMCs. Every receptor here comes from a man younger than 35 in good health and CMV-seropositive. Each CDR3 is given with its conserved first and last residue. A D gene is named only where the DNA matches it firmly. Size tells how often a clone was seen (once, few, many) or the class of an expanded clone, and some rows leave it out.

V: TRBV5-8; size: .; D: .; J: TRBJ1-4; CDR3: CASSSQGTHNEKLFF; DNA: TGTGCCAGCAGCTCACAGGGAACCCATAATGAAAAACTGTTTTTT
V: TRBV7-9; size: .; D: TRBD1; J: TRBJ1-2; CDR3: CASSRETGVRNYGYTF; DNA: TGTGCCAGCAGCCGAGAGACAGGGGTTAGGAACTATGGCTACACCTTC
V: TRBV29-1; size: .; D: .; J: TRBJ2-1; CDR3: CSVSGDLQGNEQFF; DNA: TGCAGCGTTTCGGGTGACCTGCAGGGCAATGAGCAGTTCTTC
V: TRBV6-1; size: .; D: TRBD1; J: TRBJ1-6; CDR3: CASREQGASSPLHF; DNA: TGTGCCAGCAGAGAACAGGGGGCTAGTTCACCCCTCCACTTT
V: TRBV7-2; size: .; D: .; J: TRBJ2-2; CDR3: CASSLRGVSGPRELFF; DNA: TGTGCCAGCAGCTTAAGGGGAGTTAGCGGACCCCGGGAGCTGTTTTTT
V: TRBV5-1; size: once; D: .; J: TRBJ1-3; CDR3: CASRVDSSYSGNTIYF; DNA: TGCGCCAGCAGAGTGGACAGCTCATACTCTGGAAACACCATATATTTT
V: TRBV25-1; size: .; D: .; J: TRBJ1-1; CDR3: CASVGGVLAEAFF; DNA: TGTGCCAGTGTCGGGGGGGTCTTGGCTGAAGCTTTCTTT
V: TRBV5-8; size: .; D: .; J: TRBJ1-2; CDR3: CASRPRGEDYGYTF; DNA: TGTGCCAGCAGACCCCGGGGAGAGGACTATGGCTACACCTTC
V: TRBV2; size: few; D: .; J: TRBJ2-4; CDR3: CASTDIRGSAKNIQYF; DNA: TGTGCCAGCACCGACATCAGGGGCTCAGCCAAAAACATTCAGTACTTC
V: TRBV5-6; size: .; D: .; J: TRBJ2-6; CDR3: CASSLDPGANVLTF; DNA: TGTGCCAGCAGCCTAGACCCTGGGGCCAACGTCCTGACTTTC
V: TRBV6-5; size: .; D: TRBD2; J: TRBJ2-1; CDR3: CASSPIGTRDSEQFF; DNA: TGTGCCAGCAGCCCCATCGGGACTAGAGATAGTGAGCAGTTCTTC
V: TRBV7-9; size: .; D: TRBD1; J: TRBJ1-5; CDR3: CASSFQGDNNQPQHF; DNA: TGTGCCAGCAGCTTCCAGGGGGACAACAATCAGCCCCAGCATTTT
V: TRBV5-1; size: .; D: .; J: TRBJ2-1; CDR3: CASSADSPLYNEQFF; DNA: TGCGCCAGCAGCGCGGACAGCCCCCTCTACAATGAGCAGTTCTTC
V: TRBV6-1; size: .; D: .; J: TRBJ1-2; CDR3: CASSEADMYGYTF; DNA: TGTGCCAGCAGTGAAGCCGACATGTATGGCTACACCTTC
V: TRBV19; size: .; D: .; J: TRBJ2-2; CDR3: CASSIDLGARSVGELFF; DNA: TGTGCCAGTAGTATAGATTTGGGGGCTAGATCGGTCGGGGAGCTGTTTTTT
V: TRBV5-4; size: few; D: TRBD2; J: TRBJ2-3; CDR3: CASSPPLAGRADTQYF; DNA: TGTGCCAGCAGCCCCCCCCTAGCGGGGCGCGCAGATACGCAGTATTTT
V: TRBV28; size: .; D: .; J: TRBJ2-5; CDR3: CASSLSDSSQETQYF; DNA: TGTGCCAGCAGTTTATCGGACAGTTCGCAAGAGACCCAGTACTTC
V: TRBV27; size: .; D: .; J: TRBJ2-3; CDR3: CASSLLGVGTDTQYF; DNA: TGTGCCAGCAGTTTACTCGGGGTTGGTACAGATACGCAGTATTTT
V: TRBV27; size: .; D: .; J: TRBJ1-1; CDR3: CASSPQVNTEAFF; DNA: TGTGCCAGCAGTCCACAGGTGAACACTGAAGCTTTCTTT
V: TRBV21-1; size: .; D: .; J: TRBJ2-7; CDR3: CASSARPPGDEQYF; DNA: TGTGCCAGCAGCGCTAGACCTCCGGGGGACGAGCAGTACTTC
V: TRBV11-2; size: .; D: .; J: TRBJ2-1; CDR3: CASSLAGLFMNEQFF; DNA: TGTGCCAGCAGCTTAGCGGGACTCTTTATGAATGAGCAGTTCTTC